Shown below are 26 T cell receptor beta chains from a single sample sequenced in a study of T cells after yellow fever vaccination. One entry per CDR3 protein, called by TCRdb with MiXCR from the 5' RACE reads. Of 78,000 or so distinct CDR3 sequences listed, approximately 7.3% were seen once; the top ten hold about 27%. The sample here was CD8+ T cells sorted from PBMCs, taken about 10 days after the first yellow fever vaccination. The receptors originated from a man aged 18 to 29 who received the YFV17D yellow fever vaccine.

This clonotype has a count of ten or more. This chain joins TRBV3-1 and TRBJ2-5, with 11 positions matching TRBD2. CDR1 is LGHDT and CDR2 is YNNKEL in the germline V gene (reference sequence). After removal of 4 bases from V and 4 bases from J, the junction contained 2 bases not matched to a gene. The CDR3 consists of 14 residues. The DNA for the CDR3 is TGTGCCAGCAGCCCCACTAGCGGGGGAGAGACCCAGTACTTC. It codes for CASSPTSGGETQYF.

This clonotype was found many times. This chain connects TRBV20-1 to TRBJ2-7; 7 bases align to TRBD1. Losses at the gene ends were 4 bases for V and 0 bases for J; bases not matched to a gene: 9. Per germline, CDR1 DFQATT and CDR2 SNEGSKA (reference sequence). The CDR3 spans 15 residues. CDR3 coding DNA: TGCAGTGCTACAACAGGGGTTTCCCCCTCCTACGAGCAGTACTTC. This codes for CSATTGVSPSYEQYF.

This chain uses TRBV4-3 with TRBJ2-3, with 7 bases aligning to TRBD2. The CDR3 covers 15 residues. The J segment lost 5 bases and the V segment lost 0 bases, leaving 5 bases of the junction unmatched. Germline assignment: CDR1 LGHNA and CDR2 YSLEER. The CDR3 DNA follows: TGCGCCAGCAGCCAAGACCGGGGGGTGGGAGATACGCAGTATTTT. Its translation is CASSQDRGVGDTQYF.

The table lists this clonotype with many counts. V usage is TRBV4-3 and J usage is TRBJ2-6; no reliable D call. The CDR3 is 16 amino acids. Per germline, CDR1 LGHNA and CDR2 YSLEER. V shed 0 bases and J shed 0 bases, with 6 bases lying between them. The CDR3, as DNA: TGCGCCAGCAGCCAAGATATAAGCTCTGGGGCCAACGTCCTGACTTTC. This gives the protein CASSQDISSGANVLTF.

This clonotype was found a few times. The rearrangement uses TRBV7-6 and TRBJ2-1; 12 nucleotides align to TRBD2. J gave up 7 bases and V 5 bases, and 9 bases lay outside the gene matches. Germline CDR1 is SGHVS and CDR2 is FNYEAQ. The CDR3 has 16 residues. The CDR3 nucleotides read TGTGCCAGCAGCCCACAAGCTAGCGGGGGGGAGAATGAGCAGTTCTTC. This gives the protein CASSPQASGGENEQFF.

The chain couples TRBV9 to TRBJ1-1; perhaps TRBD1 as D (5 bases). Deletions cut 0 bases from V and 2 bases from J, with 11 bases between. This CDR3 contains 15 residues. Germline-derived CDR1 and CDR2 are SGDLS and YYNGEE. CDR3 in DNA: TGTGCCAGCAGCGTAGAGGGCAGGACAAACACTGAAGCTTTCTTT. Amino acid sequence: CASSVEGRTNTEAFF.

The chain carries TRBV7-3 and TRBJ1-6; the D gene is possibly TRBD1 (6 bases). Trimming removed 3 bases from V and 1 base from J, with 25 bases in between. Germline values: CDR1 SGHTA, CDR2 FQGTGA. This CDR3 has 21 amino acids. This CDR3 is CASSFNKQGRESRSYNSPLHF. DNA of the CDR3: TGTGCCAGCAGCTTTAACAAACAGGGCCGAGAATCGAGGTCCTATAATTCACCCCTCCACTTT.

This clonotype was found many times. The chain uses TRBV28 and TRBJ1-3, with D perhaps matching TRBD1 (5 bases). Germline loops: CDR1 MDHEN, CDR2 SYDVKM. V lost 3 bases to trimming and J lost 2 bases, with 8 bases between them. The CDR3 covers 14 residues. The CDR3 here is CASSFRGAGNTIYF. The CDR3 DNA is TGTGCCAGCAGTTTCAGAGGGGCTGGAAACACCATATATTTT.

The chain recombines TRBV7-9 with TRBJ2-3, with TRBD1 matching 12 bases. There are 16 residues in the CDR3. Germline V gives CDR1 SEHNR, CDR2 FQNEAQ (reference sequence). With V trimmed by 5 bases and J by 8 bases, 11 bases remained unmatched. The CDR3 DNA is TGTGCCAGCAGCAAAACGGGACAGGGGGCACATGGTACGCAGTATTTT. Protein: CASSKTGQGAHGTQYF.

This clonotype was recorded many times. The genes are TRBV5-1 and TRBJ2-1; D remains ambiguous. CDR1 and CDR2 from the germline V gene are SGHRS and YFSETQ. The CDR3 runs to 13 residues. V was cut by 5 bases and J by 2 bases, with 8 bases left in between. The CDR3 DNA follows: TGCGCCAGCAGTGTCCAGGCCTACAATGAGCAGTTCTTC. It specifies CASSVQAYNEQFF.

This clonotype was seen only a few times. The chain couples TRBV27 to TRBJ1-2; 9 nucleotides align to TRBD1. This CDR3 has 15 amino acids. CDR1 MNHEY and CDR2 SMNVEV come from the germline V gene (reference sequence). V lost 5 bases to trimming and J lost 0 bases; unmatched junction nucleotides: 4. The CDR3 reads CASSMGQGTNYGYTF. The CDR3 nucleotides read TGTGCCAGCAGTATGGGACAGGGTACTAACTATGGCTACACCTTC.

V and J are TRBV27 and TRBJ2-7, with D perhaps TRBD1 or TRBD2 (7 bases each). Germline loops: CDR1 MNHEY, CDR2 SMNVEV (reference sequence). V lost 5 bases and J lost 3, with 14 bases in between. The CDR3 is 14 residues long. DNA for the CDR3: TGTGCCAGCAGTCTAATCAGGGGGGGCTACGAGCAGTACTTC. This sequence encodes CASSLIRGGYEQYF.

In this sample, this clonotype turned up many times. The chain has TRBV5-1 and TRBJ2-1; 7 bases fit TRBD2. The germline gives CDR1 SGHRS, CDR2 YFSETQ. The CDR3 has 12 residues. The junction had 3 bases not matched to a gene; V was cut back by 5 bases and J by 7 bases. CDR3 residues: CASRWGGNEQFF. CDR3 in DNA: TGCGCCAGCAGATGGGGGGGTAATGAGCAGTTCTTC.

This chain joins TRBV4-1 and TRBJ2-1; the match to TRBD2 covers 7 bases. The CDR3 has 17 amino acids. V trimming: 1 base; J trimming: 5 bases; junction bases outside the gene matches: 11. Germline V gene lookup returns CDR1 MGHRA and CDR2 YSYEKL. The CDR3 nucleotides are TGCGCCAGCAGCCAAGTAGGCGGGGGTTCGTGGAACAATGAGCAGTTCTTC. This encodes CASSQVGGGSWNNEQFF.

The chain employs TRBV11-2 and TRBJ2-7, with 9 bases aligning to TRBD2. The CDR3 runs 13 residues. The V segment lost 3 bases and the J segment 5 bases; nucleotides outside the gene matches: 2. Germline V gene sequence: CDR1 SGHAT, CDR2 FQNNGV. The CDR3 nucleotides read TGTGCCAGCAGCTTGGGACTAGCCGACGAGCAGTACTTC. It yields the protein CASSLGLADEQYF. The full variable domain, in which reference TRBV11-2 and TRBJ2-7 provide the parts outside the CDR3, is EAGVAQSPRYKIIEKRQSVAFWCNPISGHATLYWYQQILGQGPKLLIQFQNNGVVDDSQLPKDRFSAERLKGVDSTLKIQPAKLEDSAVYLCASSLGLADEQYFGPGTRLTVT.

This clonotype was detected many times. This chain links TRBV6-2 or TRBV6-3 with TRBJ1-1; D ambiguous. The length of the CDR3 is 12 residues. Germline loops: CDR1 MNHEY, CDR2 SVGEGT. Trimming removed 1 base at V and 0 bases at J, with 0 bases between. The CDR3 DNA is TGTGCCAGCAGTTACTTGAACACTGAAGCTTTCTTT. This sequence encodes CASSYLNTEAFF.

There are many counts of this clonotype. DNA for the CDR3: TGTGCCAGCAGTTACTCGATTGCGGGGGCTTCCTACGAGCAGTACTTC. It translates to CASSYSIAGASYEQYF. The J gene is TRBJ2-7, the V gene TRBV6-5; D possibly corresponds to TRBD2 (7 bases). This CDR3 comprises 16 residues. Trimming took off 0 bases at V and 1 base at J, with 13 bases between the two ends. Per the germline V gene, CDR1 is MNHEY and CDR2 is SVGAGI.

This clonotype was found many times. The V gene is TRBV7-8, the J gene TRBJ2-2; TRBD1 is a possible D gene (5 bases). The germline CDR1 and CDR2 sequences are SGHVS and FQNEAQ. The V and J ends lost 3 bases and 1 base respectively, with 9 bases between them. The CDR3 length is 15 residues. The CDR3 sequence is CASSFSRVNTGELFF. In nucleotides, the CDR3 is TGTGCCAGCAGCTTTAGCAGGGTGAACACCGGGGAGCTGTTTTTT.

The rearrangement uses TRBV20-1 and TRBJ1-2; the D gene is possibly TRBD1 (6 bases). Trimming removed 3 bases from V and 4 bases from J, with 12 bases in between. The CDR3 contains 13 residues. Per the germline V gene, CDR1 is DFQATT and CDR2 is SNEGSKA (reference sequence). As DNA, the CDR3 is TGCAGTGCTAGGGGTGGGGGGGCCTATGGCTACACCTTC. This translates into CSARGGGAYGYTF.

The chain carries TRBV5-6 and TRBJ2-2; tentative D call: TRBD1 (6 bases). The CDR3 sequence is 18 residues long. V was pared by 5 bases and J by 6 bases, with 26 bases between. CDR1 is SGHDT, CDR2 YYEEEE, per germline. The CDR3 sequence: CASRSYLRPHRAPGELFF. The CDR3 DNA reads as TGTGCCAGCAGGTCTTACCTTAGACCGCACAGGGCTCCCGGGGAGCTGTTTTTT. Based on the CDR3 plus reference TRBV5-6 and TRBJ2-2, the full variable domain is DAGVTQSPTHLIKTRGQQVTLRCSPKSGHDTVSWYQQALGQGPQFIFQYYEEEERQRGNFPDRFSGHQFPNYSSELNVNALLLGDSALYLCASRSYLRPHRAPGELFFGEGSRLTVL.

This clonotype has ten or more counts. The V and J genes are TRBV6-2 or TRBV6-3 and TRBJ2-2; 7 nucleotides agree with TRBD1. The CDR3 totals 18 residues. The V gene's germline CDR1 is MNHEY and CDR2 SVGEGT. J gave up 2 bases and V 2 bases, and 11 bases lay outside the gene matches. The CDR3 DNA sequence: TGTGCCAGCAGTTACAGGTCGGGACAGCTTCCAAACACCGGGGAGCTGTTTTTT. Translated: CASSYRSGQLPNTGELFF.

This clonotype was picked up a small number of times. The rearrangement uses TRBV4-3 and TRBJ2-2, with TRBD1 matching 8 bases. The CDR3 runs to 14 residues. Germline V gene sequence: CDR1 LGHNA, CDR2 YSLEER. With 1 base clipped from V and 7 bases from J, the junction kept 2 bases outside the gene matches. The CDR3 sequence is CASSQGTGNGELFF. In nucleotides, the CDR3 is TGCGCCAGCAGCCAAGGGACAGGGAACGGGGAGCTGTTTTTT.

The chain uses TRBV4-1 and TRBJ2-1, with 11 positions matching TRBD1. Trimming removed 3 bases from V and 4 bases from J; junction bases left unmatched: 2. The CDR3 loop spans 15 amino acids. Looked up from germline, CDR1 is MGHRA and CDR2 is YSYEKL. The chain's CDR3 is CASSQGQGGYNEQFF. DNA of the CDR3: TGCGCCAGCAGCCAGGGACAGGGGGGATACAATGAGCAGTTCTTC.

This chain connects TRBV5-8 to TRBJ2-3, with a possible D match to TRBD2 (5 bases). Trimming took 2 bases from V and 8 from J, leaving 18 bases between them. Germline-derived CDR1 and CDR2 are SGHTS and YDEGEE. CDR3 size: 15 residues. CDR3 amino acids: CASSLPSPLAGTQYF. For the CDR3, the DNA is TGTGCCAGCAGCTTACCCTCTCCTCTAGCTGGTACGCAGTATTTT.

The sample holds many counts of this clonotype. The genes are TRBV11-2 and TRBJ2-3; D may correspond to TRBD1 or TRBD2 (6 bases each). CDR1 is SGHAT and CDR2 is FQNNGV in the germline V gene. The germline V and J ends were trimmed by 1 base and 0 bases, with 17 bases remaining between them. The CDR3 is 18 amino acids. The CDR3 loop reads CASSLGGGVRGSTDTQYF. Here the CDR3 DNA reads TGTGCCAGCAGCTTAGGGGGCGGGGTGAGGGGGAGCACAGATACGCAGTATTTT.

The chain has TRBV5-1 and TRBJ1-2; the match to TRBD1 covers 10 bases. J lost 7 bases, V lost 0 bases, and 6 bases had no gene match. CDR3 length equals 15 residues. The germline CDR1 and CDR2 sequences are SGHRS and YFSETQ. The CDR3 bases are TGCGCCAGCAGCTTGGCCGGGACAGGGGTGGGTGGCTACACCTTC. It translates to CASSLAGTGVGGYTF.